The entry that follows covers one T cell receptor beta chain sequence. Its specificity is unknown. The data were taken from a study of T cells in Graves' hyperthyroidism and ophthalmopathy. Study background: Pretreatment peripheral blood was obtained at initial diagnosis.

Study results and caveats: Among thyroid clonotypes expanded above 0.001, most also appeared in blood.

Clinical symptoms, serum thyroxine and TRAb, thyroid ultrasound and orbital computed tomography together formed the diagnostic basis. Trimming pared 8 bases from V and 2 bases from J, leaving 14 bases between. The CDR3 has 14 residues. CDR1 SNHLY and CDR2 FYNNEI come from the germline V gene. TCR beta CDR3 sequences were amplified from RNA transcripts. The primer set for the first-round RT-PCR of the TCR CDR3 was HTBI. TCRdb re-derived calls from the multiplex PCR reads in MiXCR, one entry per CDR3 protein. The table records roughly 280,000 distinct CDR3 sequences, about 17% of them present only once.

Sequenced: blood. The genes are TRBV2 and TRBJ2-3; tentatively, D is TRBD1 or TRBD2 (6 bases each). The clonotype originates from a woman between 55 and 75 years old with Graves' ophthalmopathy. CDR3 residues: CASGGGLHTDTQYF. In DNA, the CDR3 is TGTGCCAGCGGGGGCGGACTACACACAGATACGCAGTATTTT.